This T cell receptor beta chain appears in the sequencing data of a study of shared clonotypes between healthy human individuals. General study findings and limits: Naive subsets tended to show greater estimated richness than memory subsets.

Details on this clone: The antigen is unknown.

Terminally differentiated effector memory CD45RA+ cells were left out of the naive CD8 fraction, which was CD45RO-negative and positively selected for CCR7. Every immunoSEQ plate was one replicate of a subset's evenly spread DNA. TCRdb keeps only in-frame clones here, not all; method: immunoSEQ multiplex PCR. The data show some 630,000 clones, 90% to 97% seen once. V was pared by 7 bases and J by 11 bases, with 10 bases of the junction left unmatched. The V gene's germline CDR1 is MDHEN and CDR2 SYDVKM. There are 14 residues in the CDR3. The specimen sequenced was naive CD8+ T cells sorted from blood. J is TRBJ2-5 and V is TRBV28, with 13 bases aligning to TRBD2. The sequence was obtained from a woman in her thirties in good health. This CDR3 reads CASTGTSGKPEQYF. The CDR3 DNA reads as TGTGCCAGCACCGGGACTAGCGGGAAACCGGAGCAGTACTTC.